This TCR beta chain was documented in a study of spatial heterogeneity in lung cancer. This clonotype occurred a few times. The CDR3 is 15 residues long. Germline V lookup: CDR1 MDHEN, CDR2 SYDVKM. The V gene lost 6 bases and the J gene lost 1 base, with 15 bases spanning the gap. Time point meaning: sample taken at primary tumor resection. The study sequenced unsorted whole RNA from tumor, nontumor lung or frozen PBMC. TCRdb called the 5' RACE reads again in MiXCR, with one record for every CDR3 protein. This repertoire shows tens of thousands of distinct CDR3 sequences, about 12% found once; its top ten account for 35% to 45%.

This sample comprised PBMCs, obtained at surgery. V usage is TRBV28 and J usage is TRBJ2-5; possibly TRBD2 for D (7 bases). The receptor was isolated from a male donor with early-stage non-small cell lung cancer. The CDR3 sequence is CASSSSRGAQETQYF. In DNA form, the CDR3 reads TGTGCCAGCAGCTCCAGCCGGGGGGCCCAAGAGACCCAGTACTTC.